The clone carrying this T cell receptor beta chain showed up just once. Generated by immunoSEQ multiplex PCR, the TCRdb table keeps only in-frame clones and is missing some. Among over 60,000 clones listed, just over 85% were seen once. Indicated time point: blood 2 weeks post-SBRT. Treatment indicated: 15 Gy SBRT to primary tumor, nephrectomy 4 weeks later. Blood was sampled at baseline, 2 weeks and 4 weeks after SBRT. This specimen belongs to a study of radiation and T cells in renal cell carcinoma. Sequenced here: blood, sampled from a patient whose treatment included radiotherapy and nephrectomy. This sequence originates from a woman aged 45-60 years with renal cell carcinoma.

CDR3 sequence (DNA): TGCGCCAGCAGTCACCGTACGACAGGCTCTGGAAACACCATATATTTT. Translating it yields CASSHRTTGSGNTIYF. The chain carries TRBV23-1 and TRBJ1-3, with D possibly TRBD1 on 6 matching bases. Being an ORF, TRBV23-1 has a function that is uncertain. CDR3 size: 16 residues. Trimming cost V 3 bases and J 0 bases, with 12 bases left between them.